Each of the 9 T cell receptor beta chains below was sequenced from the same sample in a study of CD8+ T cells in alopecia areata. The sample's treatment: oral pan-JAK inhibitor, 5-10 mg twice daily. The authors extracted RNA and reverse transcribed it into cDNA as the sequencing template. TCRdb keeps only in-frame clones here, not all; method: immunoSEQ multiplex PCR. The sample holds 100,000 to 150,000 clones, under 65% seen once. The input for sequencing was CD4+ T cells sorted from blood, taken at week 4, from a patient treated with tofacitinib. The receptors were sampled from a human donor with alopecia areata.

The chain couples TRBV5-4 to TRBJ2-2; 7 bases map to TRBD1. Per the germline V gene, CDR1 is SGHNT and CDR2 is YYREEE (reference sequence). The CDR3 loop spans 15 amino acids. The J segment lost 6 bases and the V segment lost 0 bases, leaving 5 bases of the junction unmatched. The CDR3 sequence is CASSLGDSRAGELFF. The CDR3 nucleotides are TGTGCCAGCAGCTTGGGGGACAGCAGGGCCGGGGAGCTGTTTTTT.

V gene TRBV29-1 combines with J gene TRBJ1-2; a weak D match, TRBD1 (5 bases). V dropped 7 bases and J dropped 4 bases, with 10 bases sitting between them. Germline CDR1 SQVTM, CDR2 ANQGSEA. The CDR3 contains 11 residues. The CDR3 sequence: CSGTGSYGYTF. The CDR3 region has the DNA TGCAGCGGCACAGGCAGCTATGGCTACACCTTC.

The V gene is TRBV5-1, the J gene TRBJ1-1, with unresolved D. Looked up from germline, CDR1 is SGHRS and CDR2 is YFSETQ. Trimming stripped 4 bases from V and 1 base from J, with 11 bases between. The CDR3 sequence is 14 residues long. CDR3 in amino acids: CASSLGKANTEAFF. The CDR3 DNA follows: TGCGCCAGCAGCCTGGGGAAGGCGAACACTGAAGCTTTCTTT.

The V and J genes are TRBV7-2 and TRBJ2-1; 7 bases match TRBD1. Germline assignment: CDR1 SGHTA and CDR2 FQGNSA. The V and J ends lost 5 bases and 3 bases, in that order; junction bases with no gene match: 7. This CDR3 contains 15 residues. DNA of the CDR3: TGTGCCAGCAGCAGTACAGGGGCCCGCTACAATGAGCAGTTCTTC. Its protein is CASSSTGARYNEQFF.

The rearrangement uses TRBV2 and TRBJ2-5; D remains unclear. This CDR3 is built from 13 residues. V was pared by 5 bases and J by 2 bases, with 9 bases between. Germline loops: CDR1 SNHLY, CDR2 FYNNEI. The CDR3 is CASSFTDQETQYF. CDR3 DNA sequence: TGTGCCAGCAGTTTCACAGATCAAGAGACCCAGTACTTC.

This clone was detected once. The chain employs TRBV7-6 and TRBJ2-1; tentative D call: TRBD1 (5 bases). Germline CDR1 SGHVS, CDR2 FNYEAQ. V lost 0 bases, J lost 9 bases, and 6 bases lay in between. The CDR3 has 12 residues. The chain's CDR3 is CASSLAGVEQFF. The DNA of the CDR3 is TGTGCCAGCAGCTTAGCAGGGGTTGAGCAGTTCTTC.

Only a few counts were recorded for this clone. This CDR3 is CSVSSGTGETQYF. In DNA form, the CDR3 reads TGCAGCGTTAGTTCGGGTACGGGCGAGACCCAGTACTTC. V is TRBV29-1 and J is TRBJ2-5; D is undetermined. CDR1 is SQVTM and CDR2 is ANQGSEA in the germline V gene. Trimming pared 5 bases from V and 5 bases from J, leaving 15 bases between. This CDR3 spans 13 amino acids.

The rearrangement joins TRBV6-5 to TRBJ2-5, with TRBD1 as a possible D gene (6 bases). This CDR3 contains 11 residues. The germline V gene has CDR1 MNHEY and CDR2 SVGAGI. Trimming removed 6 bases at V and 12 bases at J, with 14 bases between. CDR3 sequence reads: CASRVGPGEYF. As DNA, the CDR3 is TGTGCCAGCAGGGTGGGACCAGGGGAGTACTTC.

The chain links TRBV6-6 to TRBJ1-5; no clear D. Trimming cost V 5 bases and J 0 bases, with 11 bases left between them. This CDR3 comprises 15 residues. The V gene's germline CDR1 is MNHNY and CDR2 SVGAGI (reference sequence). CDR3 nucleotide sequence: TGTGCCAGCAGTAAACCTAAAAGTAGCAATCAGCCCCAGCATTTT. It yields the protein CASSKPKSSNQPQHF.